Below are 27 T cell receptor beta chains sequenced from a single sample in a study of regulatory T cells in long-lasting Graves disease. Described time point: newly diagnosed GD, antithyroid drugs for less than 3 months. Generation of the TCR library employed RNA extracted from PBMCs. In building TCR beta libraries, iRepertoire HTBI primers were used together with Arm-PCR of CDR3 regions. Each CDR3 protein is one row after TCRdb ran MiXCR on the multiplex PCR reads. The data show about 560,000 distinct CDR3 sequences, about 16% seen once. The sample also formed part of further work on T cells in Graves' hyperthyroidism and ophthalmopathy.

This sample comprised peripheral blood mononuclear cells (PBMCs), obtained at new diagnosis, from a patient treated with antithyroid drugs. These TCRs come from a man younger than 35 with Graves disease.

The chain links TRBV6-2 or TRBV6-3 to TRBJ2-7, with 8 bases that match TRBD2. This CDR3 has 14 residues. Germline lookup yields CDR1 MNHEY and CDR2 SVGEGT. V shed 0 bases and J 2 bases; nucleotides not matched to a gene: 0. The CDR3 DNA follows: TGTGCCAGCAGTTACTCAGCGGGAGCCTACGAGCAGTACTTC. Its protein is CASSYSAGAYEQYF.

This clonotype was seen ten or more times. The chain recombines TRBV28 with TRBJ2-1; perhaps TRBD2 as D (5 bases). Trimming removed 3 bases from V and 7 bases from J, with 10 bases in between. This CDR3 is 13 amino acids long. Looked up from germline, CDR1 is MDHEN and CDR2 is SYDVKM. The CDR3 bases are TGTGCCAGCAGTTTCCGGGGTCCTAATGAGCAGTTCTTC. This codes for CASSFRGPNEQFF.

The rearrangement joins TRBV19 to TRBJ2-2, with unresolved D. Germline lookup yields CDR1 LNHDA and CDR2 SQIVND (reference sequence). V was clipped by 5 bases and J by 3 bases, with 10 bases between them. There are 14 residues in the CDR3. The CDR3 loop reads CASSWIAYTGELFF. The CDR3 bases are TGTGCCAGTAGTTGGATCGCCTACACCGGGGAGCTGTTTTTT. Variable domain in full (rest from reference TRBV19 and TRBJ2-2): DGGITQSPKYLFRKEGQNVTLSCEQNLNHDAMYWYRQDPGQGLRLIYYSQIVNDFQKGDIAEGYSVSREKKESFPLTVTSAQKNPTAFYLCASSWIAYTGELFFGEGSRLTVL.

There are many counts of this clonotype. The V call is TRBV20-1, the J call TRBJ1-2, with a weak D call TRBD1 (6 bases). Germline V gene lookup returns CDR1 DFQATT and CDR2 SNEGSKA (reference sequence). Deletions cut 6 bases from V and 0 bases from J, with 26 bases between. This CDR3 contains 18 residues. The chain's CDR3 is CSAPRGPALGPANYGYTF. The CDR3 DNA follows: TGCAGTGCCCCACGGGGGCCAGCTTTGGGGCCAGCTAACTATGGCTACACCTTC.

Ten or more counts support this clonotype. The chain joins TRBV2 to TRBJ1-5, with a weak D call TRBD1 (5 bases). Germline CDR1 and CDR2: SNHLY and FYNNEI. V was clipped by 4 bases and J by 2 bases, with 12 bases between them. CDR3 size: 15 residues. The CDR3 bases are TGTGCCAGCAGTGCCCAGGGAAGTGGCAATCAGCCCCAGCATTTT. Encoded protein: CASSAQGSGNQPQHF. The whole variable domain, remainder taken from reference TRBV2 and TRBJ1-5, is EPEVTQTPSHQVTQMGQEVILRCVPISNHLYFYWYRQILGQKVEFLVSFYNNEISEKSEIFDDQFSVERPDGSNFTLKIRSTKLEDSAMYFCASSAQGSGNQPQHFGDGTRLSIL.

The chain employs TRBV12-3 or TRBV12-4 and TRBJ1-2; a possible D gene is TRBD1 (6 bases). Trimming pared 6 bases from V and 7 bases from J, leaving 24 bases between. The length of the CDR3 is 16 residues. CDR3 DNA sequence: TGTGCCAGCAGATCTAGGAGATTGGCAGGGGTAATTGGCTACACCTTC. It translates to CASRSRRLAGVIGYTF.

This clonotype came up a few times. The junction shows a germline mismatch at one end, possibly a read error. The V and J genes are TRBV4-1 and TRBJ2-7, with D perhaps TRBD1 (5 bases). There are 13 residues in the CDR3. The V gene's germline CDR1 is MGHRA and CDR2 YSYEKL. This CDR3 is CASSQDQGYEQYF. CDR3 bases: TGTGCCAGCAGCCAAGATCAGGGTTACGAGCAGTACTTC.

The chain employs TRBV30 and TRBJ2-7, with a weak D call TRBD1 (6 bases). The CDR3 covers 15 residues. Germline CDR1 is GTSNPN and CDR2 is SVGIG (reference sequence). V lost 0 bases and J 0 bases, leaving 12 bases between the germline ends. The DNA for the CDR3 is TGTGCCTGGAGTGTAACAGGGCCGAGCTCCTACGAGCAGTACTTC. This encodes CAWSVTGPSSYEQYF.

This clonotype came up many times. This chain joins TRBV20-1 and TRBJ2-5, with 16 bases lining up with TRBD2. Germline-derived CDR1 and CDR2 are DFQATT and SNEGSKA (reference sequence). Unmatched junction bases numbered 12, after V lost 3 bases and J lost 2 bases. The CDR3 loop spans 19 amino acids. The DNA for the CDR3 is TGCAGTGCTAGGAACACCGGGACTAGCGGGAGGGGTCCTCAAGAGACCCAGTACTTC. Protein product: CSARNTGTSGRGPQETQYF.

This clonotype has a handful of counts. The chain is built from TRBV20-1 and TRBJ2-2; D is ambiguous. The germline V gene has CDR1 DFQATT and CDR2 SNEGSKA (reference sequence). V gave up 3 bases and J gave up 2 bases, with 13 bases separating them. This CDR3 contains 15 residues. CDR3: CSASAKIANTGELFF. The CDR3 coding sequence is TGCAGTGCTAGCGCGAAAATCGCCAACACCGGGGAGCTGTTTTTT.

This clonotype was detected ten times or more. The rearrangement uses TRBV10-1 and TRBJ2-7, with 11 bases aligning to TRBD2. CDR1 and CDR2 from the germline V gene are WNHNN and SYGVQD (reference sequence). The CDR3 consists of 16 residues. Unmatched junction bases numbered 10, after V lost 3 bases and J lost 6 bases. The CDR3 reads CASSDTLAGGRAEQYF. As DNA, the CDR3 is TGCGCCAGCAGTGATACGCTAGCGGGAGGACGAGCCGAGCAGTACTTC.

In this sample, this clonotype turned up many times. As DNA, the CDR3 is TGTGCCAGCTACCAGGGGACAGGGGGCCTCCTAGCGCGATCCGATACCTACAATGAGCAGTTCTTC. Protein: CASYQGTGGLLARSDTYNEQFF. This chain links TRBV11-2 with TRBJ2-1, with 12 positions matching TRBD1. Germline CDR1 SGHAT, CDR2 FQNNGV. V was clipped by 8 bases and J by 2 bases; unmatched bases: 25. The CDR3 is made up of 22 amino acids.

This clonotype was observed many times. The chain joins TRBV2 to TRBJ2-3; D call uncertain. V gave up 10 bases and J gave up 7 bases, with 6 bases separating them. CDR1 and CDR2 (germline): SNHLY, FYNNEI. CDR3 size: 9 residues. CDR3 loop: CATRYTQYF. The CDR3 region has the DNA TGTGCCACGAGGTATACGCAGTATTTT.

The CDR3 spells CASGASGQDTQYF. Written as DNA, the CDR3 is TGTGCCAGCGGGGCTAGCGGGCAAGATACGCAGTATTTT. V and J are TRBV7-9 and TRBJ2-3; 8 bases are shared with TRBD2. V was pared by 8 bases and J by 5 bases, with 6 bases of the junction left unmatched. The CDR3 loop spans 13 amino acids. The germline V gene has CDR1 SEHNR and CDR2 FQNEAQ (reference sequence).

This clonotype showed up many times. The chain carries TRBV2 and TRBJ2-7; tentatively, D is TRBD1 or TRBD2 (5 bases each). V was trimmed by 1 base and J by 0 bases, leaving 13 bases between them. Germline CDR1 and CDR2: SNHLY and FYNNEI. This CDR3 comprises 16 residues. The DNA for the CDR3 is TGTGCCAGCAGTGAAGTCGGGGACGGTTACTCCTACGAGCAGTACTTC. Protein sequence: CASSEVGDGYSYEQYF.

The genes are TRBV20-1 and TRBJ2-3, with no clear D. Trimming removed 0 bases from V and 4 bases from J, with 8 bases in between. Germline CDR1 and CDR2: DFQATT and SNEGSKA (reference sequence). The length of the CDR3 is 13 residues. The DNA for the CDR3 is TGCAGTGCTAGAGATCAAGTCGCAGATACGCAGTATTTT. Translating it yields CSARDQVADTQYF.

Of note for this clonotype: An end of the junction does not agree with germline; a read error may underlie this. This chain joins TRBV6-5 and TRBJ2-7; tentative D call: TRBD1 (6 bases). Germline V gives CDR1 MNHEY, CDR2 SVGAGI. The length of the CDR3 is 14 residues. CDR3 nucleotides: TGTGCCAGCAGTTTCACAGGGCCCTCCTGCGAGCAGTACTTC. Encoded protein: CASSFTGPSCEQYF.

This clonotype has just a few counts. The chain is built from TRBV28 and TRBJ1-5; 7 bases fit TRBD1. Germline CDR1 is MDHEN and CDR2 is SYDVKM. Losses at the gene ends were 7 bases for V and 5 bases for J; bases not matched to a gene: 8. There are 14 residues in the CDR3. In DNA form, the CDR3 reads TGTGCCAGCATGGAACAGGGGATGTATCAGCCCCAGCATTTT. Translated: CASMEQGMYQPQHF.

Many counts were recorded for this clonotype. This chain links TRBV14 with TRBJ1-2, with D unresolved. CDR3 length: 13 residues. Trimming took off 5 bases at V and 2 bases at J, with 9 bases between the two ends. Germline V gene lookup returns CDR1 SGHDN and CDR2 FVKESK. The CDR3: CASSEQINYGYTF. For the CDR3, the DNA is TGTGCCAGCAGCGAACAGATAAACTATGGCTACACCTTC.

Comment on this clonotype: This is likely a read error, given that the CDR3 carries no conserved phenylalanine or tryptophan at its end. The V and J genes are TRBV28 and TRBJ2-7, with D maybe TRBD1 (6 bases). Germline CDR1 and CDR2: MDHEN and SYDVKM. The CDR3 spans 15 residues. V was shortened by 5 bases and J by 6 bases, with 20 bases between the two germline ends. The CDR3 spells CASSPRPDRRAEQYL. The DNA for the CDR3 is TGTGCCAGCAGTCCCAGACCGGACAGACGGGCCGAGCAGTACCTC.

The table lists this clonotype with many counts. The gene calls are TRBV19 and TRBJ2-1, with unresolved D. CDR3 size: 13 residues. Trimming stripped 4 bases from V and 2 bases from J, with 6 bases between. Germline V gene lookup returns CDR1 LNHDA and CDR2 SQIVND (reference sequence). The CDR3: CASSTQTYNEQFF. The CDR3 bases are TGTGCCAGTAGTACACAGACCTACAATGAGCAGTTCTTC.

This clonotype was recorded at least ten times. The chain employs TRBV20-1 and TRBJ1-5; 9 nucleotides align to TRBD1. The CDR3 contains 15 residues. Germline CDR1 reads DFQATT; CDR2 reads SNEGSKA (reference sequence). V was pared by 5 bases and J by 2 bases, with 7 bases of the junction left unmatched. The CDR3 reads CSAGTGRFGNQPQHF. The CDR3 DNA reads TGCAGTGCTGGGACAGGGCGTTTCGGCAATCAGCCCCAGCATTTT.

This clonotype occurred many times. The chain carries TRBV7-9 and TRBJ2-7, with 7 nucleotides matching TRBD2. The germline V gene encodes CDR1 SEHNR and CDR2 FQNEAQ (reference sequence). The length of the CDR3 is 14 residues. The V gene end was trimmed by 6 bases and the J gene end by 7 bases; junction bases not matched to a gene: 12. CDR3 bases: TGTGCCAGCAGGCTGGGGCGGGAGACTGGGGAGCAGTACTTC. This codes for CASRLGRETGEQYF.

Ten or more counts support this clonotype. The chain combines TRBV2 with TRBJ2-1; the match to TRBD2 covers 9 bases. The CDR3 has 15 amino acids. Trimming cost V 4 bases and J 4 bases; bases outside gene matches: 5. The germline gives CDR1 SNHLY, CDR2 FYNNEI. The CDR3 region has the DNA TGTGCCAGCAGTGGACTAGCGGTTATGTACAATGAGCAGTTCTTC. Its protein is CASSGLAVMYNEQFF.

This clonotype was counted many times. This sequence joins TRBV7-2 and TRBJ2-3; 7 bases map to TRBD1. Unmatched junction bases numbered 7, after V lost 3 bases and J lost 4 bases. CDR1 and CDR2 (germline): SGHTA, FQGNSA. The CDR3 is made up of 15 amino acids. The CDR3 bases are TGTGCCAGCAGCTTCCGGGACAGTGGGGCAGATACGCAGTATTTT. Protein sequence: CASSFRDSGADTQYF.

This clonotype was detected ten times or more. CDR3 coding DNA: TGCAGCGTAGGACAGGGGACGGCTGTCGAGCAGTACTTC. It encodes CSVGQGTAVEQYF. The chain employs TRBV29-1 and TRBJ2-7, with 9 bases aligning to TRBD1. The CDR3 spans 13 residues. CDR1 and CDR2 (germline): SQVTM, ANQGSEA. V lost 6 bases and J lost 6; bases outside the gene matches: 9.

V gene TRBV28 combines with J gene TRBJ2-7; 10 bases line up with TRBD2. The trim removed 7 bases at V and 3 bases at J, leaving 18 bases unmatched. There are 18 residues in the CDR3. Germline V gene sequence: CDR1 MDHEN, CDR2 SYDVKM. The CDR3 spells CASTFLSGRRRAYYEQYF. The CDR3 nucleotides are TGTGCCAGCACCTTCCTTAGCGGGAGGCGTCGGGCGTACTACGAGCAGTACTTC.